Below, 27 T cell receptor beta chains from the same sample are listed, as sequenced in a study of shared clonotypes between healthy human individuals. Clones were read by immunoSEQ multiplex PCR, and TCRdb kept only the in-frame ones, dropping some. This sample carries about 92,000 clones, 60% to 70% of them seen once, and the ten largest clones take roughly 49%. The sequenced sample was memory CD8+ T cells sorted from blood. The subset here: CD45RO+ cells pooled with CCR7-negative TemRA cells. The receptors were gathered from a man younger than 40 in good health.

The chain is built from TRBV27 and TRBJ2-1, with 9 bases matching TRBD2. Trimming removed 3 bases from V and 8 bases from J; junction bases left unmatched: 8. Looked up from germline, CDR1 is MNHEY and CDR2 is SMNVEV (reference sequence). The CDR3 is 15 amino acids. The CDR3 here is CASSFMAGGFHEQFF. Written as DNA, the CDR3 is TGTGCCAGCAGTTTTATGGCGGGAGGGTTTCATGAGCAGTTCTTC.

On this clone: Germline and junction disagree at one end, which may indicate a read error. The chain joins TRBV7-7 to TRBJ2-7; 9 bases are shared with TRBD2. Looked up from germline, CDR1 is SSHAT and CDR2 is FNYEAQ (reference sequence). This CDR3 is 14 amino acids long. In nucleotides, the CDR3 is TGTGCTAGCAGCTTAGGCCTAGCGGGGTACGAGCAGTACTTC. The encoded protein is CASSLGLAGYEQYF.

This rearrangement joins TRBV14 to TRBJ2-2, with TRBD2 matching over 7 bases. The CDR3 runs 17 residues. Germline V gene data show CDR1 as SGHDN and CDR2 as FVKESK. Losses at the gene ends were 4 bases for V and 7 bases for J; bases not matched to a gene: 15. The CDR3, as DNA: TGTGCCAGCAGCCGCATTAGCGGGCCGTTTCGGGTCGGGGAGCTGTTTTTT. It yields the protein CASSRISGPFRVGELFF. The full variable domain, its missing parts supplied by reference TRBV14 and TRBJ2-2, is EAGVTQFPSHSVIEKGQTVTLRCDPISGHDNLYWYRRVMGKEIKFLLHFVKESKQDESGMPNNRFLAERTGGTYSTLKVQPAELEDSGVYFCASSRISGPFRVGELFFGEGSRLTVL.

The chain's CDR3 is CASSSGQGNYEQYF. CDR3 DNA sequence: TGTGCCAGCAGCTCCGGACAGGGGAACTACGAGCAGTACTTC. The rearrangement uses TRBV7-6 and TRBJ2-7, with 9 bases aligning to TRBD1. V trimming: 4 bases; J trimming: 3 bases; junction bases outside the gene matches: 4. Germline assignment: CDR1 SGHVS and CDR2 FNYEAQ. The CDR3 is 14 amino acids. The entire variable domain, with the rest obtained from reference TRBV7-6 and TRBJ2-7, is as follows: GAGVSQSPRYKVTKRGQDVALRCDPISGHVSLYWYRQALGQGPEFLTYFNYEAQQDKSGLPNDRFSAERPEGSISTLTIQRTEQRDSAMYRCASSSGQGNYEQYFGPGTRLTVT.

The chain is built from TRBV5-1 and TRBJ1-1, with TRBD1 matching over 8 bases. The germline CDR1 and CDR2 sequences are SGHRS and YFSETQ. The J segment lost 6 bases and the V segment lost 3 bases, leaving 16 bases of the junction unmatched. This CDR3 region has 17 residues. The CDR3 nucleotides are TGCGCCAGCAGCTGGACCGGGACAGGATGGGAAATCTCTGAAGCTTTCTTT. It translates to CASSWTGTGWEISEAFF.

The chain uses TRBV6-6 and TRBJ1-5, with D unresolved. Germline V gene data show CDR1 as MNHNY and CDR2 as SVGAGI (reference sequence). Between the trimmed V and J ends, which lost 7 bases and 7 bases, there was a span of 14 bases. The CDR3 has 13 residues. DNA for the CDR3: TGTGCCAGCATCTTTAGGTCGGGCCAGCCCCAGCATTTT. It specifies CASIFRSGQPQHF.

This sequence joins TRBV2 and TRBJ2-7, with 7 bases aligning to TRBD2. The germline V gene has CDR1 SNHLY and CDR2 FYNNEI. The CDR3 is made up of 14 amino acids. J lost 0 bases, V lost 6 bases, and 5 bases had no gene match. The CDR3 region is CASRVAGSSYEQYF. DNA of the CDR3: TGTGCCAGCAGAGTAGCGGGTAGCTCCTACGAGCAGTACTTC.

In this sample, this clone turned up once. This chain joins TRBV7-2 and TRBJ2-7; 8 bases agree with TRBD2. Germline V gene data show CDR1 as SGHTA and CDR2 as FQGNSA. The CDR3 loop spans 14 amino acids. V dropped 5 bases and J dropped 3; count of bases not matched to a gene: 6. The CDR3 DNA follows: TGTGCCAGCAGCCCCGGAACTAGCGGCTACGAGCAGTACTTC. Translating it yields CASSPGTSGYEQYF.

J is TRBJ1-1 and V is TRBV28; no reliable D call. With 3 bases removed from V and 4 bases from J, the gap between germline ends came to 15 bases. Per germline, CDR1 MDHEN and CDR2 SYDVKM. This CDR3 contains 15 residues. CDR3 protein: CASSFQSAGRTEAFF. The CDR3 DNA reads TGTGCCAGCAGTTTTCAATCGGCAGGCCGCACTGAAGCTTTCTTT.

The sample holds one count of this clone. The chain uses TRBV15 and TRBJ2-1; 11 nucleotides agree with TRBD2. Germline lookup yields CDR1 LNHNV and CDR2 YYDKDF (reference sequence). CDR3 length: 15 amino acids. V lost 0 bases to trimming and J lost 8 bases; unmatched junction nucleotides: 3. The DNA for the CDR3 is TGTGCCACCAGCAGAGAAAAACTAGCGGGAGATGAGCAGTTCTTC. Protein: CATSREKLAGDEQFF.

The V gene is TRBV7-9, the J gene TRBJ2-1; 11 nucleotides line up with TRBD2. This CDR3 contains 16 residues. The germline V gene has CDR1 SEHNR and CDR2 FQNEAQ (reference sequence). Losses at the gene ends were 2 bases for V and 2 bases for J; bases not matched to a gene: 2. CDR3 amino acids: CASSLTSGSPYNEQFF. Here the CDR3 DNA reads TGTGCCAGCAGCTTAACTAGCGGGAGCCCCTACAATGAGCAGTTCTTC.

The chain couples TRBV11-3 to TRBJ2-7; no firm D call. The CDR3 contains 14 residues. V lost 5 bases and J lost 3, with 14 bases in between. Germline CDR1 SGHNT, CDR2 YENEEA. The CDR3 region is CASSRPPPRYEQYF. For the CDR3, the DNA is TGTGCCAGCAGCCGTCCCCCCCCTCGCTACGAGCAGTACTTC. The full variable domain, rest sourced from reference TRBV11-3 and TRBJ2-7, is EAGVVQSPRYKIIEKKQPVAFWCNPISGHNTLYWYLQNLGQGPELLIRYENEEAVDDSQLPKDRFSAERLKGVDSTLKIQPAELGDSAVYLCASSRPPPRYEQYFGPGTRLTVT.

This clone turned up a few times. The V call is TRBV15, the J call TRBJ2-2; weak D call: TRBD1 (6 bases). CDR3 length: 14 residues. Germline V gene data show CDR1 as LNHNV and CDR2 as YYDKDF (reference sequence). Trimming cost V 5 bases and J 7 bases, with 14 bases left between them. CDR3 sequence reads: CATSGIQGYGELFF. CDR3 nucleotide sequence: TGTGCCACCAGCGGAATACAGGGTTACGGGGAGCTGTTTTTT.

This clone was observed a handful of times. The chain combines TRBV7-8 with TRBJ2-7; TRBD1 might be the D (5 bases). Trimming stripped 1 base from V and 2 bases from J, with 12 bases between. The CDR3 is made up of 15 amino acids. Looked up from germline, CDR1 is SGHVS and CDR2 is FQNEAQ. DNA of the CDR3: TGTGCCAGCAGCTTAGGGCCCAGGGATCCCTACGAGCAGTACTTC. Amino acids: CASSLGPRDPYEQYF.

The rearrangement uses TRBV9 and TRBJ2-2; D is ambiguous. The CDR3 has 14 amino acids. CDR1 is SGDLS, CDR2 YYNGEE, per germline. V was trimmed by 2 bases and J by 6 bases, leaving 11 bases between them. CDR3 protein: CASSVMRDPGELFF. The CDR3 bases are TGTGCCAGCAGCGTCATGCGCGATCCCGGGGAGCTGTTTTTT.

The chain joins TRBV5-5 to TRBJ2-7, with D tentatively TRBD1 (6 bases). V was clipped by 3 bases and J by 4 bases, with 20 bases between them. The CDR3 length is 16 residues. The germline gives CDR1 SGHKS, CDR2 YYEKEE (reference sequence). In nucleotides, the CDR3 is TGTGCCAGCAGCTCACAGGGTACTCAGAGAAGGTACGAGCAGTACTTC. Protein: CASSSQGTQRRYEQYF.

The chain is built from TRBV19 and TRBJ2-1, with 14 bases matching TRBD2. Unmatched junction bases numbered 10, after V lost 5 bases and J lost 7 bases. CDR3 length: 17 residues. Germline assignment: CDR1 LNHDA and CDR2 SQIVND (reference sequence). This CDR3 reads CASSHLGLAGEVNEQFF. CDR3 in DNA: TGTGCCAGTAGTCACCTGGGACTAGCGGGAGAGGTTAATGAGCAGTTCTTC. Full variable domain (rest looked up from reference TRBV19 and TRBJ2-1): DGGITQSPKYLFRKEGQNVTLSCEQNLNHDAMYWYRQDPGQGLRLIYYSQIVNDFQKGDIAEGYSVSREKKESFPLTVTSAQKNPTAFYLCASSHLGLAGEVNEQFFGPGTRLTVL.

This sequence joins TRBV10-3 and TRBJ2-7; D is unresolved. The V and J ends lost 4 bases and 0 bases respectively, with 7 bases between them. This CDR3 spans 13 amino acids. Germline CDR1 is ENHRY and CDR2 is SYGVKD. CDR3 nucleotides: TGTGCCATCAGTGCGGGTTCCTCCTACGAGCAGTACTTC. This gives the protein CAISAGSSYEQYF.

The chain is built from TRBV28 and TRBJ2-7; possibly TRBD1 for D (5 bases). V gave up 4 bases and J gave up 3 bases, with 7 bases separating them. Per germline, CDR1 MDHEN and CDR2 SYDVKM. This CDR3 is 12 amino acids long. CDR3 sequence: CASSYQGYEQYF. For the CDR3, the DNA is TGTGCCAGCAGTTATCAGGGCTACGAGCAGTACTTC.

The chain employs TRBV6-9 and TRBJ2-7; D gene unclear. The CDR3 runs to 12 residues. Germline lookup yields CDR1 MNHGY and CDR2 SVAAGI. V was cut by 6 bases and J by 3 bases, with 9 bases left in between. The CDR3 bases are TGTGCCAGCAGGTCGACGAGCTACGAGCAGTACTTC. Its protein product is CASRSTSYEQYF.

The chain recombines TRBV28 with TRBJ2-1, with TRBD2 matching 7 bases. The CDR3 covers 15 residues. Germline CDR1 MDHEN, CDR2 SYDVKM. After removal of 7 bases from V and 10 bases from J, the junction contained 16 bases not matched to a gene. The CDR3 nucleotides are TGTGCCAGCAAGGTCGCAGGTCTAGCGGAACCCGAGCAGTTCTTC. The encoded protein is CASKVAGLAEPEQFF. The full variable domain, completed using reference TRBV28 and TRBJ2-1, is DVKVTQSSRYLVKRTGEKVFLECVQDMDHENMFWYRQDPGLGLRLIYFSYDVKMKEKGDIPEGYSVSREKKERFSLILESASTNQTSMYLCASKVAGLAEPEQFFGPGTRLTVL.

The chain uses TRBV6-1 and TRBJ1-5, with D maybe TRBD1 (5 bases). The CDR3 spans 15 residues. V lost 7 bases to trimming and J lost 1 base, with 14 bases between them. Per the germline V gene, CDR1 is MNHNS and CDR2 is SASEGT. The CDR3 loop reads CASTLPWGSNQPQHF. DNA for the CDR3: TGTGCCAGCACGCTACCGTGGGGGAGCAATCAGCCCCAGCATTTT.

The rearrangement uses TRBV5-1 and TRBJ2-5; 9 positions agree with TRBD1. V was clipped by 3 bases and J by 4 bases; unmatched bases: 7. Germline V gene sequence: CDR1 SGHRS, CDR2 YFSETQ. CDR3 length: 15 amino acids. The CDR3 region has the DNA TGCGCCAGCAGCTCCACAGGGGGCTCTGGAGAGACCCAGTACTTC. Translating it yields CASSSTGGSGETQYF.

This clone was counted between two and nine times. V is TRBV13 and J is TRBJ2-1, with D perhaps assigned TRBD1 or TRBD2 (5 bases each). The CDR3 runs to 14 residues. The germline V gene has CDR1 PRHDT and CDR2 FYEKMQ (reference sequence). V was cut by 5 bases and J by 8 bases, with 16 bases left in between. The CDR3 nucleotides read TGTGCCAGCAGCCCCGGGACCCCGAGGGATGAGCAGTTCTTC. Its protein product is CASSPGTPRDEQFF. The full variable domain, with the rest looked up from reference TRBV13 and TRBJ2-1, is AAGVIQSPRHLIKEKRETATLKCYPIPRHDTVYWYQQGPGQDPQFLISFYEKMQSDKGSIPDRFSAQQFSDYHSELNMSSLELGDSALYFCASSPGTPRDEQFFGPGTRLTVL.

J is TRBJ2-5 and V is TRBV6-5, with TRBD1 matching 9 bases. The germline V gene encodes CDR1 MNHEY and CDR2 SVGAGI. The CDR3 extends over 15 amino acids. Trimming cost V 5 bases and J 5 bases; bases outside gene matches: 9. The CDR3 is CASSGTGIRQETQYF. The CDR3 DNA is TGTGCCAGCAGTGGGACAGGGATCAGGCAGGAGACCCAGTACTTC.

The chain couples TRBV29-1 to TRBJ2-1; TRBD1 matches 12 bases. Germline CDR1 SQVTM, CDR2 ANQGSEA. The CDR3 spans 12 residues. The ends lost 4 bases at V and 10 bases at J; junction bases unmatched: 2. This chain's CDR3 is CSVAGTGGEQFF. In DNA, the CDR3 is TGCAGCGTTGCCGGGACAGGGGGCGAGCAGTTCTTC.

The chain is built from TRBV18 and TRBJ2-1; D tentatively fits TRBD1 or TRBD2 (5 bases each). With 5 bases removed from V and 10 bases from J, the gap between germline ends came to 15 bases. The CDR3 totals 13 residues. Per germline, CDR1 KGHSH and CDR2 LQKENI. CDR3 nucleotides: TGTGCCAGCTCATCCCGGGGCCCTCAAGAGCAGTTCTTC. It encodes CASSSRGPQEQFF.